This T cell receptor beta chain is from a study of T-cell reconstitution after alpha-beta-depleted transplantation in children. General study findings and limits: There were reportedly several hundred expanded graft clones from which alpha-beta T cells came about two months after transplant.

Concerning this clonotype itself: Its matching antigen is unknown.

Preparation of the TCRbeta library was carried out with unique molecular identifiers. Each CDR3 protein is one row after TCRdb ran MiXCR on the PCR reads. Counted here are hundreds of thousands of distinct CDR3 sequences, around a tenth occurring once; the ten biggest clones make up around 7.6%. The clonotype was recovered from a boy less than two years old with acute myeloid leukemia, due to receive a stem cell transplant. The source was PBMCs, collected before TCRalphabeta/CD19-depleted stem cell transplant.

The CDR3 bases are TGTGCCAGCGGGTGGACAGATACGCAGTATTTT. Residues: CASGWTDTQYF. The gene calls are TRBV27 and TRBJ2-3; D not certain. The CDR3 runs to 11 residues. Looked up from germline, CDR1 is MNHEY and CDR2 is SMNVEV (reference sequence). V shed 8 bases and J shed 3 bases, with 6 bases lying between them.